The sequence of this T cell receptor (beta chain) was determined in a study of regulatory T cells in long-lasting Graves disease. Germline CDR1 and CDR2: MNHNS and SASEGT. The CDR3 extends over 15 amino acids. V lost 5 bases to trimming and J lost 6 bases, with 20 bases between them. Overall study results and limits: Accuracy could have been hurt by small sample size. TCR diversity in persistent Graves' patients was below that of newly diagnosed ones.

Details on this clonotype: Antigen unknown.

Regarding time point: persistent/refractory GD, antithyroid drugs over 5 years with positive TRAb. PBMC RNA was the source of the TCR library. As a group, patients came from one endocrinology department in Xi'an, China. Building the TCR beta libraries relied on iRepertoire HTBI primers, and CDR3 regions underwent Arm-PCR. TCRdb analysed the multiplex PCR reads with MiXCR anew, one entry per CDR3 protein. The top ten hold less than 35% of the sample, which has nearly 350,000 distinct CDR3 sequences, about 20% seen once. Sequencing was performed on peripheral blood mononuclear cells (PBMCs), taken when the disease was refractory, from a patient treated with antithyroid drugs. The V gene is TRBV6-1, the J gene TRBJ2-7, with D possibly TRBD1 on 6 matching bases. The clonotype was recovered from a female donor with Graves disease. Here the CDR3 DNA reads TGTGCCAGCAGTCTATCAACAGGGATCCCCTGCGAGCAGTACTTC. This codes for CASSLSTGIPCEQYF.